Listed below are T cell receptor beta chains from one sample, sequenced in a study of blood T cells in healthy people across ages. TCRdb independently ran MiXCR on the 5' RACE reads; one entry per CDR3 protein. The top ten hold 7.5% to 9% of the sample, which has approximately 490,000 distinct CDR3 sequences, 24% seen once. This sample also belongs to another study, concerning T cells of mothers and their children.

Sequences were obtained from blood. The receptor source for this set is a boy aged 5-17 years in good health. The CDR3 runs from the conserved cysteine through the conserved F or W. The order of the fields is clone size, D gene, V gene, J gene, CDR3 DNA, CDR3 protein. The D gene is left open where the match is weak. The size of a clone is reported for some rows only, either as once, few or many, or as a class for expanded clones.

clone_size: NA
d_call: NA
v_call: TRBV28
j_call: TRBJ2-5
cdr3_nt: TGTGCCAGCAGTTCCCCAGATACCCAGGGAGTTTGGGTCCAAGAGACCCAGTACTTC
cdr3_aa: CASSSPDTQGVWVQETQYF

clone_size: NA
d_call: NA
v_call: TRBV6-5
j_call: TRBJ1-5
cdr3_nt: TGTGCCAGCAGACGGACCTATGGGGGAACCCAGCATTTT
cdr3_aa: CASRRTYGGTQHF

clone_size: few
d_call: NA
v_call: TRBV4-3
j_call: TRBJ1-4
cdr3_nt: TGCGCCAGCAGCCACGGACCAGGGATTGCTAATGAAAAACTGTTTTTT
cdr3_aa: CASSHGPGIANEKLFF

clone_size: few
d_call: NA
v_call: TRBV7-9
j_call: TRBJ2-6
cdr3_nt: TGTGCCAGCAGCCTCCCGGGGGGCGCTCCCGGGGCCAACGTCCTGACTTTC
cdr3_aa: CASSLPGGAPGANVLTF

clone_size: many
d_call: NA
v_call: TRBV6-5
j_call: TRBJ2-4
cdr3_nt: TGTGCCAGCAGTTACCGGGTGCTCCTAGCCAAAAACATTCAGTACTTC
cdr3_aa: CASSYRVLLAKNIQYF

clone_size: NA
d_call: TRBD1
v_call: TRBV29-1
j_call: TRBJ1-2
cdr3_nt: TGCAGCGTCTGGACAGGGTGGGTCCGGGGCTACACCTTC
cdr3_aa: CSVWTGWVRGYTF

clone_size: NA
d_call: NA
v_call: TRBV6-2/TRBV6-3
j_call: TRBJ1-6
cdr3_nt: TGTGCCAGCAGTTACTTACCGGGCCGCTATAATTCACCCCTCCACTTT
cdr3_aa: CASSYLPGRYNSPLHF

clone_size: NA
d_call: NA
v_call: TRBV5-5
j_call: TRBJ2-5
cdr3_nt: TGTGCCAGCAGCTTGGACGCGGGGAGACAAGAGACCCAGTACTTC
cdr3_aa: CASSLDAGRQETQYF

clone_size: few
d_call: NA
v_call: TRBV20-1
j_call: TRBJ2-3
cdr3_nt: TGCAGTGCTAGAGATCGGGGAATCACAGATACGCAGTATTTT
cdr3_aa: CSARDRGITDTQYF

clone_size: few
d_call: NA
v_call: TRBV30
j_call: TRBJ1-2
cdr3_nt: TGTGCCTGGAGGTCTGGAGTGGGAGGCTACACCTTC
cdr3_aa: CAWRSGVGGYTF

clone_size: few
d_call: NA
v_call: TRBV9
j_call: TRBJ1-2
cdr3_nt: TGTGCCAGCAGCGTAGATGGGGGCTATGGCTACACCTTC
cdr3_aa: CASSVDGGYGYTF

clone_size: NA
d_call: TRBD1
v_call: TRBV20-1
j_call: TRBJ2-7
cdr3_nt: TGCAGTGCTAGAGAAGGACAGGGATCCCACGAGCAGTACTTC
cdr3_aa: CSAREGQGSHEQYF

clone_size: few
d_call: NA
v_call: TRBV5-1
j_call: TRBJ2-1
cdr3_nt: TGCGCCAGCAGCTTGGGTGTCGAGGATGAGCAGTTCTTC
cdr3_aa: CASSLGVEDEQFF

clone_size: NA
d_call: TRBD1
v_call: TRBV7-6
j_call: TRBJ1-6
cdr3_nt: TGTGCCAGCAGCTCACCCGGGACAGCGTATTCACCCCTCCACTTT
cdr3_aa: CASSSPGTAYSPLHF

clone_size: few
d_call: NA
v_call: TRBV5-5
j_call: TRBJ1-4
cdr3_nt: TGTGCCAGCAGCTTGGGTCCAACTAATGAAAAACTGTTTTTT
cdr3_aa: CASSLGPTNEKLFF

clone_size: few
d_call: NA
v_call: TRBV2
j_call: TRBJ1-2
cdr3_nt: TGTGCCAGCAGCCTAACTCCCGGCTACACCTTC
cdr3_aa: CASSLTPGYTF

clone_size: few
d_call: NA
v_call: TRBV7-9
j_call: TRBJ2-1
cdr3_nt: TGTGCCAGCAGCTCCTTTGGCGGGGTCGAGAATGAGCAGTTCTTC
cdr3_aa: CASSSFGGVENEQFF

clone_size: NA
d_call: TRBD2
v_call: TRBV27
j_call: TRBJ2-1
cdr3_nt: TGTGCCAGCAGTTTATCAGCGGGGGCCGTCAATGAGCAGTTCTTC
cdr3_aa: CASSLSAGAVNEQFF

clone_size: few
d_call: NA
v_call: TRBV6-6
j_call: TRBJ1-5
cdr3_nt: TGTGCCAGCAGTTACTCGTCTGGGTTGGGGAATCAGCCCCAGCATTTT
cdr3_aa: CASSYSSGLGNQPQHF

clone_size: NA
d_call: NA
v_call: TRBV3-1
j_call: TRBJ2-7
cdr3_nt: TGTGCCAGCAGCCAAGATCACTCCTACGAGCAGTACTTC
cdr3_aa: CASSQDHSYEQYF

clone_size: NA
d_call: TRBD2
v_call: TRBV27
j_call: TRBJ2-3
cdr3_nt: TGTGCCAGCAGTTCCCCCTCGGGGAGGGATACGCGGTATTTT
cdr3_aa: CASSSPSGRDTRYF

clone_size: NA
d_call: TRBD2
v_call: TRBV4-3
j_call: TRBJ2-7
cdr3_nt: TGCGCCAGCAGCCAGGATCCGGGACTAGCCGAGCAGTACTTC
cdr3_aa: CASSQDPGLAEQYF

clone_size: NA
d_call: NA
v_call: TRBV7-9
j_call: TRBJ1-4
cdr3_nt: TGTGCCAGCAGCTTAGCCCAGGGAGGGAGGACTAATGAAAAACTGTTTTTT
cdr3_aa: CASSLAQGGRTNEKLFF

clone_size: NA
d_call: NA
v_call: TRBV28
j_call: TRBJ1-5
cdr3_nt: TGTGCCACCTCAAAAGGGGGTTCGGGTCAGCCCCAGCATTTT
cdr3_aa: CATSKGGSGQPQHF

clone_size: NA
d_call: TRBD1
v_call: TRBV7-9
j_call: TRBJ1-4
cdr3_nt: TGTGCCGGCCAAGACCTAGGGACAGGAACTGAAAAACTGTTTTTT
cdr3_aa: CAGQDLGTGTEKLFF

clone_size: NA
d_call: NA
v_call: TRBV29-1
j_call: TRBJ1-4
cdr3_nt: TGCAGCGCCTGGACAGCTAATGAAAAACTGTTTTTT
cdr3_aa: CSAWTANEKLFF

clone_size: few
d_call: NA
v_call: TRBV4-1
j_call: TRBJ2-4
cdr3_nt: TGCGCCAGCAGCCAAGTCTACACAATGAACATTCAGTACTTC
cdr3_aa: CASSQVYTMNIQYF

clone_size: NA
d_call: NA
v_call: TRBV20-1
j_call: TRBJ2-2
cdr3_nt: TGCAGTGCTAGAGATGGTAGGAGGTTGGCCGGGGAGCTGTTTTTT
cdr3_aa: CSARDGRRLAGELFF

clone_size: NA
d_call: NA
v_call: TRBV5-1
j_call: TRBJ2-5
cdr3_nt: TGCGCCAGCAGTTCGGGCCGGATTTACCAAGAGACCCAGTACTTC
cdr3_aa: CASSSGRIYQETQYF

clone_size: few
d_call: TRBD1
v_call: TRBV29-1
j_call: TRBJ1-2
cdr3_nt: TGCAGCGCCCCTAACCCCGGGACAGGGGGCCGTGGCTATGGCTACACCTTC
cdr3_aa: CSAPNPGTGGRGYGYTF

clone_size: few
d_call: NA
v_call: TRBV9
j_call: TRBJ1-1
cdr3_nt: TGTGCCAGCAGCGGGGGCCTGCCATCGAGTGAAGCTTTCTTT
cdr3_aa: CASSGGLPSSEAFF

clone_size: NA
d_call: NA
v_call: TRBV3-1
j_call: TRBJ1-1
cdr3_nt: TGTGCCAGCAGCCCCGGGCCGGGTGAAGCTTTCTTT
cdr3_aa: CASSPGPGEAFF

clone_size: NA
d_call: NA
v_call: TRBV27
j_call: TRBJ2-1
cdr3_nt: TGTGCCAGCAGCCAACAACGGGGTCTAAGCTCCTACAATGAGCAGTTCTTC
cdr3_aa: CASSQQRGLSSYNEQFF

clone_size: many
d_call: NA
v_call: TRBV29-1
j_call: TRBJ1-4
cdr3_nt: TGCAGCGTGGCGACTTCGGCTAATGAAAAACTGTTTTTT
cdr3_aa: CSVATSANEKLFF

clone_size: few
d_call: NA
v_call: TRBV20-1
j_call: TRBJ2-4
cdr3_nt: TGCAGTGCTAGAGGGAGCTTAGCGGCCGGAGCCAAAAACATTCAGTACTTC
cdr3_aa: CSARGSLAAGAKNIQYF

clone_size: many
d_call: NA
v_call: TRBV7-2
j_call: TRBJ2-1
cdr3_nt: TGTGCCAGCAGCTTAGGTCGTGGAGACGCCACGTTCTTC
cdr3_aa: CASSLGRGDATFF

clone_size: NA
d_call: NA
v_call: TRBV20-1
j_call: TRBJ2-7
cdr3_nt: TGCAGTGCTGAGGACTTACTATACGAGCAGTACTTC
cdr3_aa: CSAEDLLYEQYF

clone_size: NA
d_call: TRBD1
v_call: TRBV5-5
j_call: TRBJ2-7
cdr3_nt: TGTGCCAGTGTTGACAGGGTATCCAACGAGCAGTACTTC
cdr3_aa: CASVDRVSNEQYF

clone_size: few
d_call: NA
v_call: TRBV20-1
j_call: TRBJ2-5
cdr3_nt: TGCAGTGCCTTTCAAGAGACCCAGTACTTC
cdr3_aa: CSAFQETQYF

clone_size: many
d_call: NA
v_call: TRBV7-9
j_call: TRBJ1-4
cdr3_nt: TGTGCCAGCAGCTTAGCGACAGGATCAGGAAAACTGTTTTTT
cdr3_aa: CASSLATGSGKLFF

clone_size: few
d_call: NA
v_call: TRBV20-1
j_call: TRBJ1-4
cdr3_nt: TGCAGTGTCAAAAGTCCGGAAACTAATGAAAAACTGTTTTTT
cdr3_aa: CSVKSPETNEKLFF